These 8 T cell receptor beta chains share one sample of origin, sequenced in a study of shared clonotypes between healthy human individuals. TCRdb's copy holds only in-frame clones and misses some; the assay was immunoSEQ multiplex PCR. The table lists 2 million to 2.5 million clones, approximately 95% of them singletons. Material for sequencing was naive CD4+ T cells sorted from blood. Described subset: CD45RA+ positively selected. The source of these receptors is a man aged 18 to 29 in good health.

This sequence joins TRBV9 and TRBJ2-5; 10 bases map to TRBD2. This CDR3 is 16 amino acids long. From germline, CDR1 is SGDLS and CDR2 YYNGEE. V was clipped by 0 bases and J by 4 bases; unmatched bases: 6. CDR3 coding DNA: TGTGCCAGCAGCGTAGAAGCGGGGGGGCCCCGAGAGACCCAGTACTTC. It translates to CASSVEAGGPRETQYF.

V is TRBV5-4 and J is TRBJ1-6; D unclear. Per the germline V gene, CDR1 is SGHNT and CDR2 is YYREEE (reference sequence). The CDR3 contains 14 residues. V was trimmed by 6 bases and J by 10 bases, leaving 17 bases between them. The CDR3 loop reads CASTREPPDSPLHF. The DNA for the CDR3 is TGTGCCAGCACCCGGGAGCCTCCAGACTCACCCCTCCACTTT. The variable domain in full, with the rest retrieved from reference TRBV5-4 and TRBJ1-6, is ETGVTQSPTHLIKTRGQQVTLRCSSQSGHNTVSWYQQALGQGPQFIFQYYREEENGRGNFPPRFSGLQFPNYSSELNVNALELDDSALYLCASTREPPDSPLHFGNGTRLTVT.

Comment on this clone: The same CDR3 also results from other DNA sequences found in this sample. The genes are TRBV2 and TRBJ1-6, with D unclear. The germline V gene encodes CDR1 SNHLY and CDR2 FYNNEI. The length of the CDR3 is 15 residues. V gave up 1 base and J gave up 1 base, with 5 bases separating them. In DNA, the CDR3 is TGTGCCAGCAGTGAAGGGGGATCCTATAATTCACCCCTCCACTTT. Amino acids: CASSEGGSYNSPLHF.

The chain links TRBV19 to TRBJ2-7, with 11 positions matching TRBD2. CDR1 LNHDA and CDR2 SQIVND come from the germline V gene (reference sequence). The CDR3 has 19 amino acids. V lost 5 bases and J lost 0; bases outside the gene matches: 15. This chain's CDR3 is CASSARLAGLLSSSYEQYF. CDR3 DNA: TGTGCCAGTAGTGCCCGACTAGCGGGACTTCTTTCCTCCTCCTACGAGCAGTACTTC.

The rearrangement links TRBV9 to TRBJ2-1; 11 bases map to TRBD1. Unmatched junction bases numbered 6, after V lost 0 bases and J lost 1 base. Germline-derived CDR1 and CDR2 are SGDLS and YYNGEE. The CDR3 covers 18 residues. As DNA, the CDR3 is TGTGCCAGCAGCGTAGCTTTTGGGACAGGGGGTTCCTACAATGAGCAGTTCTTC. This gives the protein CASSVAFGTGGSYNEQFF.

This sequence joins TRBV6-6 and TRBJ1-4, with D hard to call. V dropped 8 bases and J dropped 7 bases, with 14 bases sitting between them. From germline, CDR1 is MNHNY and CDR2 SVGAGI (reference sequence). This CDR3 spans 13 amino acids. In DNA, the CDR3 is TGTGCCAGCGGGTCTCAGTTGGGTGAAAAACTGTTTTTT. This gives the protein CASGSQLGEKLFF.

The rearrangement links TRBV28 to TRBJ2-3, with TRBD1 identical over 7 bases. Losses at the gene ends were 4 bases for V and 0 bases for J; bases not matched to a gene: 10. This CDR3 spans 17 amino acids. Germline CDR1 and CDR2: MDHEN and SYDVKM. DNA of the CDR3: TGTGCCAGCAGTTCTCCTCCCGGGACAGCTAGCACAGATACGCAGTATTTT. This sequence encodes CASSSPPGTASTDTQYF.

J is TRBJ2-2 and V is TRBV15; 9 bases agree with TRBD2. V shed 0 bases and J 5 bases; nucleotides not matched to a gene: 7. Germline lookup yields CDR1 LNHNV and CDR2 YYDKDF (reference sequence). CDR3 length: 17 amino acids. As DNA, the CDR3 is TGTGCCACCAGCAGAGACCTACTAAGCGGGGGGACCGGGGAGCTGTTTTTT. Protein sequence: CATSRDLLSGGTGELFF.